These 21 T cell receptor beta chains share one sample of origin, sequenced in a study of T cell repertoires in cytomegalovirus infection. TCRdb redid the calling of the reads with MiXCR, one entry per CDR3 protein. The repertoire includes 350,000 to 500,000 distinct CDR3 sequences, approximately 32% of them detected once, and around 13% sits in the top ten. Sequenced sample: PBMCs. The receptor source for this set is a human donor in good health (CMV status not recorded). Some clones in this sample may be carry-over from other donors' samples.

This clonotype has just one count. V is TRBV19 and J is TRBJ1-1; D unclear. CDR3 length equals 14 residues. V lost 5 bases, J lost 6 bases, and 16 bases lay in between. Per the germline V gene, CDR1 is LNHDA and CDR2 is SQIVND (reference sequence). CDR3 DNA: TGTGCCAGTAGTCGATTGGATCTATGGGCTGAAGCTTTCTTT. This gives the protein CASSRLDLWAEAFF.

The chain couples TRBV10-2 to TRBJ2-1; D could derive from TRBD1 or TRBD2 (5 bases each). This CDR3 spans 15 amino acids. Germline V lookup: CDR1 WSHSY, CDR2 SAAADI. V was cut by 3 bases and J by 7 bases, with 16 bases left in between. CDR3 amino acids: CASSDVGEIRNEQFF. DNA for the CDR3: TGCGCCAGCAGTGATGTAGGGGAGATTAGGAATGAGCAGTTCTTC.

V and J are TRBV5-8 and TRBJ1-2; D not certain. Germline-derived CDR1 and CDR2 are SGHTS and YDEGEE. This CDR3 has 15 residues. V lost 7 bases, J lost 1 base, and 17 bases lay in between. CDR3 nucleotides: TGTGCCAGCTTCGGCGGCCCGGGAATTAACTATGGCTACACCTTC. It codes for CASFGGPGINYGYTF. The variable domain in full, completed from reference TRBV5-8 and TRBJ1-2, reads EAGVTQSPTHLIKTRGQQATLRCSPISGHTSVYWYQQALGLGLQFLLWYDEGEERNRGNFPPRFSGRQFPNYSSELNVNALELEDSALYLCASFGGPGINYGYTFGSGTRLTVV.

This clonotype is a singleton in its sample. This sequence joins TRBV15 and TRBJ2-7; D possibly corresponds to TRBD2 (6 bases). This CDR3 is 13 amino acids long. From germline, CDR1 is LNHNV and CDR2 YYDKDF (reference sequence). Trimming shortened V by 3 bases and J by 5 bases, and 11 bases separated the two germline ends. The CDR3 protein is CATSRWAGNEQYF. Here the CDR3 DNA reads TGTGCCACCAGCAGGTGGGCGGGGAACGAGCAGTACTTC.

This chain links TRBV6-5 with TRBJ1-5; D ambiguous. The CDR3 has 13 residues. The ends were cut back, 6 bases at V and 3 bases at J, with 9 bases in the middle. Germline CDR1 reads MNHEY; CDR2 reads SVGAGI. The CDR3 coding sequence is TGTGCCAGCAGAGACACCCCCAATCAGCCCCAGCATTTT. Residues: CASRDTPNQPQHF.

CDR3 residues: CASSQVLGQDNQPQHF. The CDR3 DNA sequence: TGTGCCAGCAGTCAAGTGTTGGGACAAGACAATCAGCCCCAGCATTTT. The V call is TRBV27, the J call TRBJ1-5; D may be TRBD1 (6 bases). CDR1 is MNHEY, CDR2 SMNVEV, per germline (reference sequence). CDR3 length: 16 residues. V lost 5 bases to trimming and J lost 3 bases, with 17 bases between them.

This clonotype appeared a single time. CDR3 in DNA: TGTGCCACCAGTGACCCAACTAGCGGGGGGGACATTCAGTACTTC. Residues: CATSDPTSGGDIQYF. The chain uses TRBV24-1 and TRBJ2-4; TRBD2 matches 13 bases. The CDR3 loop spans 15 amino acids. The V gene end was trimmed by 4 bases and the J gene end by 8 bases; junction bases not matched to a gene: 4. Germline V gives CDR1 KGHDR, CDR2 SFDVKD.

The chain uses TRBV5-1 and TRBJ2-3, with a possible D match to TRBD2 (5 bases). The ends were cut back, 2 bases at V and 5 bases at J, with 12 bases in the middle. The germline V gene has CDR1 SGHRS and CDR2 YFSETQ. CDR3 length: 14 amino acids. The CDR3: CASSFRRSQDTQYF. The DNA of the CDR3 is TGCGCCAGCAGCTTCAGGAGGTCGCAAGATACGCAGTATTTT.

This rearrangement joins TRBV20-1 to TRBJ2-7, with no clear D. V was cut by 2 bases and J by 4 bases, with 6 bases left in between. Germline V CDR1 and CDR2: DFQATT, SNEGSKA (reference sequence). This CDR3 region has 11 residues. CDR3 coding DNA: TGCAGTGCTAGATGGCGTTACGAGCAGTACTTC. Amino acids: CSARWRYEQYF.

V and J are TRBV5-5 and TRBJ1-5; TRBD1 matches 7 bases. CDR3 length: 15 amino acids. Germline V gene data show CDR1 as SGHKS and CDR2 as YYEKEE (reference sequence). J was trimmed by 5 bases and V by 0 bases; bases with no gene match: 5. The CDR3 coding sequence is TGTGCCAGCAGCTTGGTCCCTACAGGGGATCAGCCCCAGCATTTT. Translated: CASSLVPTGDQPQHF.

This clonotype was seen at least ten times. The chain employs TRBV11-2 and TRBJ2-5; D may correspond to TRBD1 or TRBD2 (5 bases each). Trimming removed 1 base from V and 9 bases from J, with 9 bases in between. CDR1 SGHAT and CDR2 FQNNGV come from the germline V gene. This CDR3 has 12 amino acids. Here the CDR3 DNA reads TGTGCCAGCAGCTTAGTATTGGGGGCCCAGTACTTC. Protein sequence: CASSLVLGAQYF.

The CDR3 DNA reads TGTGCCAGCAGCCAGGCACAGGGCTACAATGAGCAGTTCTTC. It specifies CASSQAQGYNEQFF. This chain connects TRBV14 to TRBJ2-1, with D perhaps matching TRBD1 (6 bases). This CDR3 is built from 14 residues. Germline V CDR1 and CDR2: SGHDN, FVKESK. The ends were cut back, 3 bases at V and 3 bases at J, with 9 bases in the middle.

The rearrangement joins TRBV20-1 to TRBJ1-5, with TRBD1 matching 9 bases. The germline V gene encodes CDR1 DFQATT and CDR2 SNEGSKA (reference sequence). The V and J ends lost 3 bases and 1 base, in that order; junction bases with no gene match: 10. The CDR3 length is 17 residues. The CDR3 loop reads CSASPGQGLISNQPQHF. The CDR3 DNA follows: TGCAGTGCTAGTCCGGGACAGGGACTTATAAGCAATCAGCCCCAGCATTTT.

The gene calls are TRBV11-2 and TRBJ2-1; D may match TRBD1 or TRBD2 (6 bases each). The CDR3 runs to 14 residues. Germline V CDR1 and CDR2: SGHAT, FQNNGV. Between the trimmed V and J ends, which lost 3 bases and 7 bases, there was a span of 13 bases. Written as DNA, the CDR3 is TGTGCCAGCAGCTTGACTAGGGGGAGGAATGAGCAGTTCTTC. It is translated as CASSLTRGRNEQFF.

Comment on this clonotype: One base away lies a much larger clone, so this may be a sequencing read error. The CDR3 DNA is TGTGCCAGCGGCCGAACCGGGACTAGCGGGGTTTCCCAGTACTTC. Translation gives CASGRTGTSGVSQYF. V usage is TRBV7-2 and J usage is TRBJ2-5; 13 bases map to TRBD2. Trimming took 8 bases from V and 9 from J; bases not matched to a gene: 12. This CDR3 contains 15 residues. Germline V CDR1 and CDR2: SGHTA, FQGNSA.

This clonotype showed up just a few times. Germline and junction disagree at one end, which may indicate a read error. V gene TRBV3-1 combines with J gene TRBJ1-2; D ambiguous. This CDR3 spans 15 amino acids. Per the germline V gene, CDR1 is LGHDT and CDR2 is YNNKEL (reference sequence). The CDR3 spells CASSQVHEAVRGYTF. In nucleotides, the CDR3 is TGTGCCAGTAGCCAAGTACACGAGGCAGTCCGAGGCTACACCTTC.

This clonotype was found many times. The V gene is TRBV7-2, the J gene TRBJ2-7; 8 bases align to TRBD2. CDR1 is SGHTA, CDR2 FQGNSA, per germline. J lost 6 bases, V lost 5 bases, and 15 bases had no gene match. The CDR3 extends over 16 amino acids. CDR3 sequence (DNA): TGTGCCAGCAGCCGACGGGGGGTCGAGACTAGCGCCGAGCAGTACTTC. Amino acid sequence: CASSRRGVETSAEQYF.

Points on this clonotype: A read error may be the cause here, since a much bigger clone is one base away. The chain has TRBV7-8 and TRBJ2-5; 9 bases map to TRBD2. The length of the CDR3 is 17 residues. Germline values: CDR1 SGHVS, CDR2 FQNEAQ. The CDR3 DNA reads TGTGCCAGCAGCTCGCCGCTAAGCGGGGGGCTCGGGGAGACCCCGTACTTC. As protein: CASSSPLSGGLGETPYF. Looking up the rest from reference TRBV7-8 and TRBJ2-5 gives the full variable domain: GAGVSQSPRYKVAKRGQDVALRCDPISGHVSLFWYQQALGQGPEFLTYFQNEAQLDKSGLPSDRFFAERPEGSVSTLKIQRTQQEDSAVYLCASSSPLSGGLGETPYFGPGTRLLVL.

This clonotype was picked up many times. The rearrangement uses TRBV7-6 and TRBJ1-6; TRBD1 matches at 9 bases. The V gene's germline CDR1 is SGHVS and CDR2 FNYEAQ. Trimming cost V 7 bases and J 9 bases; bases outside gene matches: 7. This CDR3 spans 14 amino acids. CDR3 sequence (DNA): TGTGCCAGCACCAGGACAGGGGTTGGTTCACCCCTCCACTTT. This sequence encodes CASTRTGVGSPLHF.

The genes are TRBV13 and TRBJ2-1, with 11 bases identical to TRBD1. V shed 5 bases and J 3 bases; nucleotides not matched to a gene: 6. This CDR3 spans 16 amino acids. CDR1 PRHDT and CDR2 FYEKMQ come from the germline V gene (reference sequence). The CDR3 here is CASSPAGTGGYNEQFF. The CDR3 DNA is TGTGCCAGCAGCCCCGCCGGGACAGGGGGCTACAATGAGCAGTTCTTC.

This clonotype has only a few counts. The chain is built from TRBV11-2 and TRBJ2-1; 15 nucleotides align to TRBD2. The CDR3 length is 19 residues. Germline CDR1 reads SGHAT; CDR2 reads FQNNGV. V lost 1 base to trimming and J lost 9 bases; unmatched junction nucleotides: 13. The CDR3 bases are TGTGCCAGCAGCTTAGTTCCCCCCGGGACTAGCGGGGGGATTAGTGAGCAGTTCTTC. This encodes CASSLVPPGTSGGISEQFF.